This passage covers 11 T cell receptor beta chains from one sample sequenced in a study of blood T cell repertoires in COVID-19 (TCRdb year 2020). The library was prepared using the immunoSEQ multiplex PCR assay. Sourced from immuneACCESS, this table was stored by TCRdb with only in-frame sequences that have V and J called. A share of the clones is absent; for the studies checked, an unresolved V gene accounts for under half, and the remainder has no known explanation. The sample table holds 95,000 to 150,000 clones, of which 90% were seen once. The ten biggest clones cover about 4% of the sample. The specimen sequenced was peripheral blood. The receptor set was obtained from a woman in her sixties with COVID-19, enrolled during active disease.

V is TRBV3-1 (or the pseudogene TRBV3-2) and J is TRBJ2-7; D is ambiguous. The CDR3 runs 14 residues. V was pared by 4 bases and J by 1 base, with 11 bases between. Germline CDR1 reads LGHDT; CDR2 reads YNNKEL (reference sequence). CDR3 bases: TGTGCCAGCAGCCTCGCCAGTGTGTCCTACGAGCAGTACTTC. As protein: CASSLASVSYEQYF.

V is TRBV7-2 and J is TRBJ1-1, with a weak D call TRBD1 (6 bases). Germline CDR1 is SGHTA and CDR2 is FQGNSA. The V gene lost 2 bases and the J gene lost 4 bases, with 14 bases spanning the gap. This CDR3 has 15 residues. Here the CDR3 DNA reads TGTGCCAGCAGCTTATCGGGACAATCGGGCACTGAAGCTTTCTTT. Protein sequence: CASSLSGQSGTEAFF.

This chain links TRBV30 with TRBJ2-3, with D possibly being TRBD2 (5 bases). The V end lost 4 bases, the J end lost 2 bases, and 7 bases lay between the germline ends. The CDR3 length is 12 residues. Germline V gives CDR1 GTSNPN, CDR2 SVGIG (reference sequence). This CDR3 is CAWTDFTDTQYF. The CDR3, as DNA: TGTGCCTGGACGGACTTCACAGATACGCAGTATTTT.

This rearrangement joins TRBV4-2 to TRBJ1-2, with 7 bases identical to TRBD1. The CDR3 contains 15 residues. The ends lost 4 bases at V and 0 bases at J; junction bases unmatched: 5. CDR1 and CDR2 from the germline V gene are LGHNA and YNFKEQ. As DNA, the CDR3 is TGTGCCAGCAGCCGAGAACAGGGGTCTAACTATGGCTACACCTTC. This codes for CASSREQGSNYGYTF.

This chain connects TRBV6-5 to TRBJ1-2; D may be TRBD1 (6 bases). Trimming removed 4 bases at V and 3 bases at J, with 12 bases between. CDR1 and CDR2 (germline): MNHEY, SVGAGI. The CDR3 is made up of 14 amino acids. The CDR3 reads CASSSRGRHYGYTF. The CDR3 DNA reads TGTGCCAGCAGTTCCAGGGGTCGTCACTATGGCTACACCTTC.

The CDR3 DNA follows: TGTGCCAGCAGCGTAGTAGGCGGGGGGGCTACCGGGGAGCTGTTTTTT. As protein: CASSVVGGGATGELFF. The chain uses TRBV9 and TRBJ2-2; TRBD2 aligns across 9 bases. Germline-derived CDR1 and CDR2 are SGDLS and YYNGEE. The CDR3 spans 16 residues. Trimming cost V 0 bases and J 5 bases; bases outside gene matches: 5.

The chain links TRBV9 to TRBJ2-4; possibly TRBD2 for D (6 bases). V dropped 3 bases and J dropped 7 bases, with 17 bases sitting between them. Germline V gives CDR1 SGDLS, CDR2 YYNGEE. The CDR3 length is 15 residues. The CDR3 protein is CASSGQAGNQNIQYF. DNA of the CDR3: TGTGCCAGCAGCGGGCAGGCGGGGAATCAGAACATTCAGTACTTC.

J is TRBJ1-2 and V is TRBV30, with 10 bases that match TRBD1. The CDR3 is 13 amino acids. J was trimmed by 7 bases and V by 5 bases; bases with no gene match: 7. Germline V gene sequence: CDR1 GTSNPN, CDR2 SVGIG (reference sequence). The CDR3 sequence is CAWSRGQGLGYTF. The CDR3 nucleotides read TGTGCCTGGTCCCGGGGACAGGGGCTTGGCTACACCTTC.

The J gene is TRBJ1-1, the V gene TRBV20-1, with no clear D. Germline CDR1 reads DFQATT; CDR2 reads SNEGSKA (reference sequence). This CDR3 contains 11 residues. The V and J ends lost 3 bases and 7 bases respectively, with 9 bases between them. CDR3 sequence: CSASYRVEAFF. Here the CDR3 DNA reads TGCAGTGCTAGTTACCGGGTTGAAGCTTTCTTT.

CDR3 DNA: TGTGCCAGTAGTGAACGGAGGGCTCAGAACACTGAAGCTTTCTTT. This encodes CASSERRAQNTEAFF. The chain combines TRBV19 with TRBJ1-1; D uncertain. The CDR3 contains 15 residues. With 5 bases removed from V and 1 base from J, the gap between germline ends came to 14 bases. The germline V gene has CDR1 LNHDA and CDR2 SQIVND (reference sequence). Complete variable domain (other parts from reference TRBV19 and TRBJ1-1): DGGITQSPKYLFRKEGQNVTLSCEQNLNHDAMYWYRQDPGQGLRLIYYSQIVNDFQKGDIAEGYSVSREKKESFPLTVTSAQKNPTAFYLCASSERRAQNTEAFFGQGTRLTVV.

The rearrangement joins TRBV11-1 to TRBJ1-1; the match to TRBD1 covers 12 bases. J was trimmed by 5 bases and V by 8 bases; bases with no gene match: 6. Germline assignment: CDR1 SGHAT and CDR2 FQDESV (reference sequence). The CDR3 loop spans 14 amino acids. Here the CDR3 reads CASGTGGQGTEAFF. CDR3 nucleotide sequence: TGTGCCAGCGGGACAGGGGGCCAAGGGACTGAAGCTTTCTTT.